This TCR beta chain originates from a study of blood T cell repertoires in COVID-19. Clones were read by immunoSEQ multiplex PCR, and TCRdb kept only the in-frame ones, dropping some. The sample lists approximately 62,000 clones, 76% occurring once. The sequence was collected from a woman aged 45-60 years with active or convalescent COVID-19. Sequenced material: peripheral blood.

CDR3 sequence reads: CASSRQGARQETQYF. The CDR3 bases are TGTGCCAGCAGCAGACAGGGGGCGCGGCAAGAGACCCAGTACTTC. The chain joins TRBV5-4 to TRBJ2-5; 10 nucleotides agree with TRBD1. The ends lost 4 bases at V and 2 bases at J; junction bases unmatched: 5. Germline V gene lookup returns CDR1 SGHNT and CDR2 YYREEE (reference sequence). This CDR3 spans 15 amino acids.